This T cell receptor beta chain was identified during a study of cytomegalovirus exposure and HLA in healthy donors. Findings and caveats of the study: The productive fraction for most TCR beta V segments was about 87% or about 30% in an earlier analysis. Most TCRs appeared rarely, but some public TCRs recurred in many donors.

13 Jbeta primers and 60 Vbeta primers were used for the PCR. TCRdb's table, derived via immunoSEQ multiplex PCR, lists solely in-frame clones and lacks some. The table records about 160,000 clones, nearly 80% of them present only once. V was clipped by 3 bases and J by 8 bases; unmatched bases: 3. The CDR3 sequence is 13 residues long. From germline, CDR1 is MNHEY and CDR2 SMNVEV (reference sequence). Of note for this clone: Its antigen is as yet unknown.

The rearrangement uses TRBV27 and TRBJ1-4; 7 positions match TRBD1. Sequencing was performed on PBMCs. The sequence came from a woman between 40 and 50 years old in good health and CMV-seronegative. CDR3 sequence (DNA): TGTGCCAGCAGTTTGAGGGGGCGCGAAAAACTGTTTTTT. It specifies CASSLRGREKLFF. Complete variable domain (other parts from reference TRBV27 and TRBJ1-4): EAQVTQNPRYLITVTGKKLTVTCSQNMNHEYMSWYRQDPGLGLRQIYYSMNVEVTDKGDVPEGYKVSRKEKRNFPLILESPSPNQTSLYFCASSLRGREKLFFGSGTQLSVL.